This TCR beta chain was sequenced for a study of blood T cell repertoires in COVID-19 (dated by TCRdb to 2018 to 2020). For the wider study: Samples from collaborators originated in the United States, Italy and Spain and spanned both the acute and convalescent phases of COVID-19. The prospective study material was composed of cDNA or gDNA derived from T cells, B-cell-depleted T cells, or PBMCs. Subjects who had been exposed to COVID-19, were actively infected with it, or had recovered from it provided the deeply sampled blood TCRbeta repertoires that made up the dataset. The repertoires were made available in a free public database intended to serve as a resource for research on the immune response to SARS-CoV-2. Samples came from the ongoing ImmuneRACE study (first 160 participants) plus 1,254 subjects from 6 global collaborators. Sample metadata almost always included a de-identified subject ID, COVID-19 status, age in years and sex. Where available, HLA class I and class II types were taken from metadata supplied by the sample provider and were not determined by assay-based typing. What the work shows at the level of the full study, not this receptor alone: The quantity of clinical and demographic metadata differed by source and by participant and was supplied without curation.

At the junction V is shortened by 7 bases and J by 0 bases; bases outside the gene matches: 9. Measured from the cysteine to the phenylalanine, the CDR3 is 16 residues long. Only the CDR3 portion is preserved as DNA: 48 bases, with reading frame beginning at the first base. From a lookup of the germline V gene (reference sequence), CDR1 and CDR2 are MNHNY and SVGAGI. The collaborating institutions used their own protocols to collect whole blood in K2EDTA tubes. Collaborator samples were shipped for TCRbeta analysis as frozen whole blood, isolated PBMCs, or DNA extracted from either sample type. TCRbeta CDR3 regions were amplified from genomic DNA using the immunoSEQ Assay, a bias-controlled multiplex PCR. The paper's data handling went like this. Within the assay, amplification of reference gene primers was used to estimate how many nucleated cells each sample contained. Sequence reads were collapsed and filtered to measure the absolute abundance of every unique TCRbeta CDR3 rearrangement. For each sample, productive Simpson clonality was calculated by taking the square root of Simpson's diversity index across productive rearrangements. The immuneACCESS repertoire file appears here via TCRdb, limited to in-frame rearrangements. These files lack a portion of the clones; in checked studies, under half of the deficit traces to unresolved V genes, and the cause of the others is not known. That table gives V, J and clone size, and the DNA gave D and trimming. The sample includes roughly 54,000 clones, with about 82% observed a single time. The ten biggest clones cover approximately 2.1% of the sample.

To note about this clone: Its target antigen remains unknown. Per-base quality was not reported, and no clone a single base away is much larger than it.

The receptor was derived from a woman aged 55-69 years with acute or convalescent COVID-19. Sequencing was carried out using peripheral blood. The chain uses TRBV6-6 and TRBJ1-3, and TRBD1 aligns with 7 junction nucleotides. The CDR3 reads as follows: CASTFLTGVSGNTIYF. DNA sequence: TGTGCCAGCACTTTCCTTACAGGGGTCTCTGGAAACACCATATATTTT.